The clone carrying this T cell receptor beta chain was picked up many times. The antigen remains unidentified. It was with a sample-barcoded 5' primer and a J-beta primer mix that a second PCR of about 6 to 12 cycles was run. Every cDNA molecule bore a tag from a template-switch adaptor containing 12 random nucleotides. TCRdb called the 5' RACE reads again in MiXCR, with one record for every CDR3 protein. The data hold under 2 million distinct CDR3 sequences, with almost 35% observed a single time. V lost 0 bases, J lost 0 bases, and 4 bases stayed unmatched. The V gene's germline CDR1 is MGHRA and CDR2 YSYEKL. This CDR3 comprises 18 residues. The sample originates from a study of blood T cells in healthy people across ages. Regarding the study as a whole: Naive T cell percentage showed a strong correlation with TCR beta diversity. Age brought a roughly linear fall in TCR beta diversity measured per million T cells.

No fewer than 6 million PBMCs went into each sample. Material: blood. The sequence was collected from a woman aged 25 to 45 in good health. The gene calls are TRBV4-1 and TRBJ2-3, with 12 bases matching TRBD2. The CDR3 region has the DNA TGCGCCAGCAGCCAAGATCGACTAGCGGGGGCTAGCACAGATACGCAGTATTTT. Protein: CASSQDRLAGASTDTQYF.